This is a list of T cell receptor beta chains from one sample in a study of blood T cell repertoires in COVID-19. Here immunoSEQ multiplex PCR was the method, and the copy in TCRdb shows in-frame clones only, minus some. The sample shows 200,000 or so clones, roughly 89% of them seen only once. The material sequenced was PBMCs or T cells enriched from blood (not recorded which). All receptors come from a woman aged 40-49 years with acute COVID-19. The CDR3 runs from the conserved cysteine through the conserved F or W. D genes are given only for firm matches.

CDR3	DNA	V	J	D
CASTDGTGGAAEKLFF	TGCGCCAGCACAGACGGAACAGGGGGCGCAGCCGAAAAACTGTTTTTT	TRBV5-1	TRBJ1-4	TRBD1
CASSFRGGDSYNEQFF	TGTGCCAGCAGCTTTCGTGGGGGGGACTCCTACAATGAGCAGTTCTTC	TRBV11-1	TRBJ2-1	TRBD2
CASSPEPPTGDAVNTEAFF	TGCGCCAGCAGCCCGGAGCCGCCTACAGGGGATGCAGTGAACACTGAAGCTTTCTTT	TRBV4-3	TRBJ1-1	TRBD1
CASSLDRVGGYTF	TGCGCCAGCAGCTTGGACAGGGTAGGGGGCTACACCTTC	TRBV5-1	TRBJ1-2	.
CASSAQGNEQFF	TGTGCCAGCAGTGCACAGGGAAATGAGCAGTTCTTC	TRBV12-3/TRBV12-4	TRBJ2-1	.
CASSLTRNYGYTF	TGTGCCAGCAGCTTAACCAGGAACTATGGCTACACCTTC	TRBV11-1	TRBJ1-2	.
CASSTSQGASQYF	TGCGCCAGCAGCACTTCACAGGGGGCATCGCAGTATTTT	TRBV5-1	TRBJ2-3	TRBD1
CASRTGEPYNEQFF	TGCGCCAGCAGGACGGGGGAACCCTACAATGAGCAGTTCTTC	TRBV5-1	TRBJ2-1	.
CASSLAGSTGFGNTIYF	TGTGCCAGCAGCTTAGCGGGATCGACAGGGTTTGGAAACACCATATATTTT	TRBV7-9	TRBJ1-3	TRBD1
CASSPPTGSQRNSPLHF	TGTGCCAGCTCACCACCGACTGGGTCTCAACGGAATTCACCCCTCCACTTT	TRBV18	TRBJ1-6	.
CAISAPPTGRSYNEQFF	TGTGCCATCAGTGCCCCCCCGACAGGCCGCTCCTACAATGAGCAGTTCTTC	TRBV10-3	TRBJ2-1	.
CASSPGRDSYNEQFF	TGTGCCAGCAGCCCCGGACGGGACTCCTACAATGAGCAGTTCTTC	TRBV3-1/TRBV3-2	TRBJ2-1	.
CASSTTGGGGNTIYF	TGTGCCAGCAGCACCACAGGGGGTGGCGGAAACACCATATATTTT	TRBV9	TRBJ1-3	TRBD1